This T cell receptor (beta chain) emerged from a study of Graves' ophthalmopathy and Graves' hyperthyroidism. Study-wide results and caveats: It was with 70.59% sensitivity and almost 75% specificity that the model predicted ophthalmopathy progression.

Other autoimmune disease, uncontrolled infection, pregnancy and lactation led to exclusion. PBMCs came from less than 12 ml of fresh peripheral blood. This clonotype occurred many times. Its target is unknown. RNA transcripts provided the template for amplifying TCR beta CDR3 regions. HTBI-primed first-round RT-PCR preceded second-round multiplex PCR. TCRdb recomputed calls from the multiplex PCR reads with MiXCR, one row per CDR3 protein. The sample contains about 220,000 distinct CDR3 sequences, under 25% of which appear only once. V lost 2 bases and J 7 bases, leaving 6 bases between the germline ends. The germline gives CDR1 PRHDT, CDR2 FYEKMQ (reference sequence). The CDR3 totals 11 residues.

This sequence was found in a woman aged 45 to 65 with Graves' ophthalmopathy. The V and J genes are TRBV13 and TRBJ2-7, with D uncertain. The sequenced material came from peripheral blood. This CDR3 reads CASSLKEEQYF. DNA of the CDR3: TGTGCCAGCAGCTTAAAGGAGGAGCAGTACTTC.